A single sample gave rise to the 17 T cell receptor beta chains below, sequenced in a study of T cells after yellow fever vaccination. One entry per CDR3 protein, called by TCRdb with MiXCR from the 5' RACE reads. The sample consists of 55,000 to 70,000 distinct CDR3 sequences, about 7% of them appearing once. Sequenced material: CD8+ T cells sorted from PBMCs, taken about 49 days after the first yellow fever vaccination. The receptors stem from a man between 18 and 29 years old who received the YFV17D yellow fever vaccine.

There are a few counts of this clonotype. This rearrangement joins TRBV11-2 to TRBJ1-1; D might be TRBD1 (6 bases). V was pared by 1 base and J by 5 bases, with 14 bases between. The length of the CDR3 is 15 residues. Germline V gives CDR1 SGHAT, CDR2 FQNNGV. CDR3 nucleotide sequence: TGTGCCAGCAGCTTAGTACTGGGGGCAGGGACTGAAGCTTTCTTT. Its protein is CASSLVLGAGTEAFF.

A few counts support this clonotype. This chain uses TRBV20-1 with TRBJ1-3; TRBD1 matches at 12 bases. This CDR3 has 16 residues. From germline, CDR1 is DFQATT and CDR2 SNEGSKA (reference sequence). V lost 5 bases, J lost 0 bases, and 5 bases stayed unmatched. The chain's CDR3 is CSAPWDRGPSGNTIYF. The CDR3 nucleotides read TGCAGTGCTCCCTGGGACAGGGGGCCCTCTGGAAACACCATATATTTT.

This clonotype was counted between two and nine times. This sequence joins TRBV7-2 and TRBJ1-2; 11 nucleotides align to TRBD1. Germline CDR1 reads SGHTA; CDR2 reads FQGNSA. The CDR3 length is 15 residues. Germline trimming cut 4 bases from V and 4 bases from J; bases unmatched to any gene: 5. CDR3 amino acids: CASSSDRGLGYGYTF. CDR3 coding DNA: TGTGCCAGCAGCTCGGACAGGGGGCTAGGCTATGGCTACACCTTC.

This sequence joins TRBV7-9 and TRBJ2-7; D is possibly TRBD2 (5 bases). V was shortened by 2 bases and J by 3 bases, with 14 bases between the two germline ends. The CDR3 is 15 residues long. Germline CDR1 and CDR2: SEHNR and FQNEAQ (reference sequence). CDR3 region: CASSLFSGSLYEQYF. The CDR3 DNA is TGTGCCAGCAGCTTATTTTCGGGGTCCCTCTACGAGCAGTACTTC.

This clonotype was picked up a small number of times. V and J are TRBV11-2 and TRBJ2-3; the D call may be TRBD1 or TRBD2 (5 bases each). This CDR3 contains 15 residues. In germline, CDR1 is SGHAT, CDR2 FQNNGV. V lost 1 base and J lost 4, with 12 bases in between. This CDR3 is CASSLGDGLPDTQYF. The DNA for the CDR3 is TGTGCCAGCAGCTTAGGGGACGGTCTCCCAGATACGCAGTATTTT.

In this sample, this clonotype turned up a few times. The chain has TRBV5-1 and TRBJ1-5; 9 bases map to TRBD1. This CDR3 has 15 amino acids. Germline CDR1 is SGHRS and CDR2 is YFSETQ. V gave up 3 bases and J gave up 5 bases; unmatched junction bases: 6. CDR3 sequence: CASSYGQGQDQPQHF. DNA of the CDR3: TGCGCCAGCAGCTACGGACAGGGGCAGGATCAGCCCCAGCATTTT.

This clonotype was detected many times. The rearrangement joins TRBV12-3 or TRBV12-4 to TRBJ2-5; D is perhaps TRBD1 or TRBD2 (5 bases each). This CDR3 region has 14 residues. With 4 bases removed from V and 0 bases from J, the gap between germline ends came to 9 bases. The CDR3 reads CASSSGRDQETQYF. In nucleotides, the CDR3 is TGTGCCAGCAGTTCGGGACGCGACCAAGAGACCCAGTACTTC.

This clonotype was found a few times. The CDR3 protein is CASSPETGGGYGYTF. The DNA of the CDR3 is TGCGCCAGCAGCCCGGAGACAGGGGGCGGCTATGGCTACACCTTC. The rearrangement uses TRBV5-1 and TRBJ1-2; the match to TRBD1 covers 10 bases. The CDR3 totals 15 residues. Germline loops: CDR1 SGHRS, CDR2 YFSETQ. The ends lost 4 bases at V and 4 bases at J; junction bases unmatched: 7.

This clonotype was observed at least ten times. V is TRBV7-6 and J is TRBJ2-3; D perhaps matches TRBD1 (5 bases). V lost 1 base and J lost 8, with 7 bases in between. There are 12 residues in the CDR3. Germline assignment: CDR1 SGHVS and CDR2 FNYEAQ. CDR3 loop: CASSLGRGTQYF. The DNA for the CDR3 is TGTGCCAGCAGCTTAGGAAGGGGTACGCAGTATTTT. Drawing the rest from reference TRBV7-6 and TRBJ2-3, the complete variable domain is GAGVSQSPRYKVTKRGQDVALRCDPISGHVSLYWYRQALGQGPEFLTYFNYEAQQDKSGLPNDRFSAERPEGSISTLTIQRTEQRDSAMYRCASSLGRGTQYFGPGTRLTVL.

The table lists this clonotype with many counts. The rearrangement links TRBV10-3 to TRBJ2-1; D is unclear. Trimming took 3 bases from V and 2 from J, leaving 8 bases between them. CDR1 ENHRY and CDR2 SYGVKD come from the germline V gene. The CDR3 extends over 14 amino acids. This CDR3 is CAISESRAYNEQFF. The CDR3 nucleotides are TGTGCCATCAGTGAATCTAGAGCCTACAATGAGCAGTTCTTC.

This clonotype has at least ten counts. This rearrangement joins TRBV7-8 to TRBJ2-7, with TRBD1 as a possible D gene (5 bases). The V gene lost 5 bases and the J gene lost 0 bases, with 14 bases spanning the gap. The CDR3 loop spans 15 amino acids. Per the germline V gene, CDR1 is SGHVS and CDR2 is FQNEAQ. In DNA form, the CDR3 reads TGTGCCAGCAGCCCTAGACAGTCGAGCTCCTACGAGCAGTACTTC. It translates to CASSPRQSSSYEQYF. The full variable domain, with the rest looked up from reference TRBV7-8 and TRBJ2-7, is GAGVSQSPRYKVAKRGQDVALRCDPISGHVSLFWYQQALGQGPEFLTYFQNEAQLDKSGLPSDRFFAERPEGSVSTLKIQRTQQEDSAVYLCASSPRQSSSYEQYFGPGTRLTVT.

This clonotype was detected many times. The rearrangement joins TRBV5-1 to TRBJ1-1; D is uncertain. In germline, CDR1 is SGHRS, CDR2 YFSETQ. The CDR3 covers 15 residues. V lost 3 bases to trimming and J lost 5 bases, with 17 bases between them. The CDR3 DNA reads as TGCGCCAGCAGCTCCCGGGAGGCGGCTGGAACTGAAGCTTTCTTT. Translated, it gives CASSSREAAGTEAFF.

There are many counts of this clonotype. The V call is TRBV5-1, the J call TRBJ2-5; TRBD2 matches 12 bases. CDR1 and CDR2 (germline): SGHRS, YFSETQ. The CDR3 runs 17 residues. The ends lost 0 bases at V and 1 base at J; junction bases unmatched: 4. This chain's CDR3 is CASSLAKLAGGQETQYF. The CDR3 bases are TGCGCCAGCAGCTTGGCCAAACTAGCGGGGGGCCAAGAGACCCAGTACTTC.

This clonotype was found many times. The chain employs TRBV20-1 and TRBJ2-2, with D uncertain. V lost 3 bases and J 1 base, leaving 6 bases between the germline ends. CDR1 is DFQATT, CDR2 SNEGSKA, per germline (reference sequence). The CDR3 runs to 13 residues. This CDR3 reads CSARKENTGELFF. The CDR3 DNA is TGCAGTGCTAGGAAGGAGAACACCGGGGAGCTGTTTTTT.

Concerning this clonotype: This may be a read error: a much more frequent sequence differs by one nucleotide. This rearrangement joins TRBV7-9 to TRBJ2-7; no clear D gene. Germline CDR1 is SEHNR and CDR2 is FQNEAQ (reference sequence). The CDR3 consists of 14 residues. The CDR3 DNA reads as TGTGCCAGCAGCTTAGAGGCCAGGAGCTACGAGCATTACTTC. It encodes CASSLEARSYEHYF.

This chain uses TRBV23-1 with TRBJ2-7; TRBD2 matches at 9 bases. TRBV23-1 is marked as an open reading frame, function uncertain. This CDR3 has 16 residues. CDR3 DNA: TGCGTCTGCTGTCAGCGGGTGCGCGGCGGGGGGGACGAGCAGTACTTC. As protein: CVCCQRVRGGGDEQYF.

This clonotype was detected many times. The genes are TRBV6-2 or TRBV6-3 and TRBJ2-1; 12 bases align to TRBD2. Unmatched junction bases numbered 3, after V lost 5 bases and J lost 1 base. Germline CDR1 reads MNHEY; CDR2 reads SVGEGT. The CDR3 spans 16 residues. CDR3 in amino acids: CASSRLAGDSYNEQFF. The CDR3 nucleotides read TGTGCCAGCAGTCGACTAGCGGGAGATTCCTACAATGAGCAGTTCTTC.